The T cell receptor beta chain under discussion was sequenced for a study of blood T cell repertoires in COVID-19. Study-wide background: Samples taken during acute and convalescent COVID-19 were collected in the United States, Italy and Spain.

Measured with immunoSEQ multiplex PCR; TCRdb has only the in-frame clones, and not every one. The data hold 350,000 to 500,000 clones, with 70% to 90% observed a single time. Germline values: CDR1 MNHEY, CDR2 SMNVEV (reference sequence). The CDR3 is 12 residues long. V lost 1 base and J 8 bases, leaving 8 bases between the germline ends. This receptor was identified in a man between 18 and 35 years old with COVID-19, enrolled during active disease. Material for sequencing was peripheral blood. The chain recombines TRBV27 with TRBJ1-1; perhaps TRBD1 as D (5 bases). The CDR3 DNA reads TGTGCCAGCAGTTTATGGGGGAGGGAAGCTTTCTTT. Protein sequence: CASSLWGREAFF.